These 20 T cell receptor beta chains originate from one sample sequenced in a study of post-analysis software for immune sequencing data. Study findings and constraints: A handful of TRBV segments occurring more often in patients than controls included TRBV5-6, TRBV5-1 and TRBV20-1.

No cognate antigen is known for these TCRs. TCR beta cDNA libraries had unique molecular identifiers. TCRdb re-analysed the PCR reads in MiXCR, keeping a single row per CDR3 protein. The table records about 770,000 distinct CDR3 sequences, 35% to 55% of them present only once. Sequenced: blood. The receptor set was obtained from a girl aged 10-17 years with multiple sclerosis.

Only a few counts were recorded for this clonotype. V is TRBV6-2 or TRBV6-3 and J is TRBJ2-1; 8 bases match TRBD2. This CDR3 is built from 14 residues. In germline, CDR1 is MNHEY, CDR2 SVGEGT. J gave up 7 bases and V 7 bases, and 9 bases lay outside the gene matches. The CDR3 sequence is CASMGLAGINEQFF. The CDR3 bases are TGTGCCAGCATGGGCCTAGCGGGCATAAATGAGCAGTTCTTC.

In nucleotides, the CDR3 is TGCAGCGTGGCGGGACAGGGCAAAAACATTCAGTACTTC. Translated: CSVAGQGKNIQYF. The V gene is TRBV29-1, the J gene TRBJ2-4; 9 bases fit TRBD1. V trimming: 6 bases; J trimming: 3 bases; junction bases outside the gene matches: 3. This CDR3 spans 13 amino acids. From germline, CDR1 is SQVTM and CDR2 ANQGSEA. Using reference TRBV29-1 and TRBJ2-4 for the parts outside the CDR3, the full variable domain is SAVISQKPSRDICQRGTSLTIQCQVDSQVTMMFWYRQQPGQSLTLIATANQGSEATYESGFVIDKFPISRPNLTFSTLTVSNMSPEDSSIYLCSVAGQGKNIQYFGAGTRLSVL.

The rearrangement uses TRBV27 and TRBJ1-3; tentatively, D is TRBD1 (5 bases). The germline V and J ends were trimmed by 2 bases and 0 bases, with 14 bases remaining between them. CDR1 is MNHEY and CDR2 is SMNVEV in the germline V gene (reference sequence). The CDR3 loop spans 17 amino acids. DNA for the CDR3: TGTGCCAGCAGTTTACTCGGGACCGCTTTCTCTGGAAACACCATATATTTT. Protein sequence: CASSLLGTAFSGNTIYF.

This clonotype was found a few times. The chain joins TRBV2 to TRBJ2-7; weak D call: TRBD2 (6 bases). From germline, CDR1 is SNHLY and CDR2 FYNNEI. This CDR3 has 16 residues. V lost 7 bases to trimming and J lost 1 base, with 20 bases between them. CDR3: CASKREEYGGSYEQYF. The CDR3 DNA follows: TGTGCCAGCAAAAGGGAGGAATACGGGGGTTCCTACGAGCAGTACTTC.

The chain couples TRBV6-1 to TRBJ1-4; a possible D gene is TRBD1 (5 bases). CDR1 MNHNS and CDR2 SASEGT come from the germline V gene. The CDR3 runs to 14 residues. V shed 5 bases and J shed 5 bases, with 12 bases lying between them. CDR3 loop: CASSPPGTNEKLFF. The DNA of the CDR3 is TGTGCCAGCAGTCCCCCGGGGACGAATGAAAAACTGTTTTTT.

The gene calls are TRBV4-2 and TRBJ1-1; weak D call: TRBD1 (5 bases). Germline CDR1 LGHNA, CDR2 YNFKEQ. Trimming cost V 2 bases and J 11 bases, with 15 bases left between them. This CDR3 is 13 amino acids long. In DNA form, the CDR3 reads TGTGCCAGCAGCCAAAAACGGGACGACGGGGCTTTCTTT. It encodes CASSQKRDDGAFF.

The CDR3 bases are TGTGCCACCAGTGATAGGGGGAATTTCGATGGCTACACCTTC. As protein: CATSDRGNFDGYTF. The chain combines TRBV24-1 with TRBJ1-2; a weak D match, TRBD1 (6 bases). In germline, CDR1 is KGHDR, CDR2 SFDVKD. The length of the CDR3 is 14 residues. The V end was cut by 3 bases, the J end by 6 bases, with 13 bases between.

The genes are TRBV4-3 and TRBJ1-1, with D perhaps TRBD1 (5 bases). Germline V gene data show CDR1 as LGHNA and CDR2 as YSLEER. V lost 3 bases and J lost 7, with 30 bases in between. The CDR3 has 19 amino acids. The DNA of the CDR3 is TGCGCCAGCAGCCACCAAAATAAGGGATTTCAGGGACTTGGAGGTGAAGCTTTCTTT. The encoded protein is CASSHQNKGFQGLGGEAFF.

This clonotype was picked up a small number of times. This CDR3 is CASRISYDEGLSEQYF. In nucleotides, the CDR3 is TGTGCCAGCCGAATTTCCTATGACGAGGGGTTAAGCGAGCAGTACTTC. The chain links TRBV6-2 or TRBV6-3 to TRBJ2-5; D may correspond to TRBD1 or TRBD2 (5 bases each). The DNA end is more similar to TRBJ2-7, so the J call may be wrong. The CDR3 is made up of 16 amino acids. The V gene's germline CDR1 is MNHEY and CDR2 SVGEGT.

This chain connects TRBV7-2 to TRBJ2-3; the match to TRBD2 covers 11 bases. Germline-derived CDR1 and CDR2 are SGHTA and FQGNSA. The CDR3 length is 16 residues. Unmatched junction bases numbered 10, after V lost 5 bases and J lost 6 bases. For the CDR3, the DNA is TGTGCCAGCAGCATACTAGCGGGAGCGGGACCCGATACGCAGTATTTT. It specifies CASSILAGAGPDTQYF.

This clonotype appeared a few times. J is TRBJ2-5 and V is TRBV27; D is possibly TRBD2 (5 bases). The J call is in doubt because the DNA end fits TRBJ2-7 better. From germline, CDR1 is MNHEY and CDR2 SMNVEV (reference sequence). CDR3 size: 15 residues. The CDR3 region is CASSLWGESRHEQYF. The CDR3 DNA sequence: TGTGCCAGCAGTCTCTGGGGAGAGAGCAGGCACGAGCAGTACTTC.

This clonotype has just a few counts. The chain combines TRBV20-1 with TRBJ2-1, with D perhaps matching TRBD2 (5 bases). The germline V gene has CDR1 DFQATT and CDR2 SNEGSKA (reference sequence). CDR3 size: 14 residues. V was shortened by 5 bases and J by 2 bases, with 13 bases between the two germline ends. CDR3 coding DNA: TGCAGTGCTCAAGCGGCCCGAGCCTACAATGAGCAGTTCTTC. Amino acid sequence: CSAQAARAYNEQFF.

The sample holds a few counts of this clonotype. The gene calls are TRBV24-1 and TRBJ2-5; 8 bases fit TRBD1. Trimming took 4 bases from V and 4 from J; bases not matched to a gene: 10. This CDR3 is 16 amino acids long. Germline-derived CDR1 and CDR2 are KGHDR and SFDVKD. CDR3 in amino acids: CATSEFGPGQAETQYF. In DNA, the CDR3 is TGTGCCACCAGTGAGTTTGGTCCGGGACAGGCAGAGACCCAGTACTTC.

This clonotype was recorded a few times. The rearrangement joins TRBV4-1 to TRBJ2-5; 8 bases match TRBD2. The CDR3 sequence is 15 residues long. V was pared by 3 bases and J by 2 bases, with 5 bases of the junction left unmatched. Germline V lookup: CDR1 MGHRA, CDR2 YSYEKL. The DNA for the CDR3 is TGCGCCAGCAGCCACCCAGTAGCGGGGCAAGAGACCCAGTACTTC. Translation: CASSHPVAGQETQYF.

This chain joins TRBV7-9 and TRBJ2-1, with TRBD2 identical over 16 bases. V lost 4 bases and J lost 8; bases outside the gene matches: 8. This CDR3 has 17 amino acids. Germline V CDR1 and CDR2: SEHNR, FQNEAQ (reference sequence). The CDR3 DNA is TGTGCCAGCAGCTCAACCGGGACTAGCGGGAGGGCTTATGAGCAGTTCTTC. It translates to CASSSTGTSGRAYEQFF. Combining the CDR3 with reference TRBV7-9 and TRBJ2-1 gives the whole variable domain DTGVSQNPRHKITKRGQNVTFRCDPISEHNRLYWYRQTLGQGPEFLTYFQNEAQLEKSRLLSDRFSAERPKGSFSTLEIQRTEQGDSAMYLCASSSTGTSGRAYEQFFGPGTRLTVL.

The chain is built from TRBV29-1 and TRBJ2-1, with 12 bases lining up with TRBD2. J gave up 7 bases and V 1 base, and 5 bases lay outside the gene matches. CDR1 is SQVTM, CDR2 ANQGSEA, per germline. This CDR3 is 15 amino acids long. CDR3 sequence: CSVEGLAGGLNEQFF. In DNA, the CDR3 is TGCAGCGTTGAAGGGCTAGCGGGAGGGTTAAATGAGCAGTTCTTC.

This clonotype has just a few counts. The rearrangement links TRBV5-5 to TRBJ1-2; no reliable D call. Germline V gene lookup returns CDR1 SGHKS and CDR2 YYEKEE (reference sequence). CDR3 length: 15 amino acids. Trimming took off 2 bases at V and 4 bases at J, with 15 bases between the two ends. CDR3 nucleotides: TGTGCCAGCAGCTTTTGGTGGTCCGAGTCCTATGGCTACACCTTC. Protein: CASSFWWSESYGYTF.

This clonotype came up a few times. This chain connects TRBV9 to TRBJ2-1; D is unclear. The CDR3 totals 14 residues. CDR1 is SGDLS, CDR2 YYNGEE, per germline. V was cut by 0 bases and J by 8 bases, with 12 bases left in between. The CDR3 coding sequence is TGTGCCAGCAGCGTAGGAAACTTGGGCGATGAGCAGTTCTTC. Its protein is CASSVGNLGDEQFF.

Notes on this clonotype: Compared with germline, one end of the junction differs, possibly owing to a read error. V usage is TRBV12-3 or TRBV12-4 and J usage is TRBJ2-7, with 7 bases matching TRBD1. The CDR3 is 15 residues long. As DNA, the CDR3 is TGTGCCAGCAGTAATGACAGGGTGGGACAATACGAGCGGTACTTC. This gives the protein CASSNDRVGQYERYF.

The chain links TRBV9 to TRBJ2-7; 7 bases line up with TRBD2. The last part of the DNA fits TRBJ2-5 better; the J call may be wrong. Per the germline V gene, CDR1 is SGDLS and CDR2 is YYNGEE. The CDR3 spans 16 residues. This CDR3 reads CASSVESGGSGETQYF. The DNA of the CDR3 is TGTGCCAGCAGCGTAGAGAGCGGCGGGAGCGGTGAGACCCAGTACTTC.